The TCR beta chain under discussion was sequenced for a study of T-cell reconstitution after alpha-beta-depleted transplantation in children. It was with unique molecular identifiers that the TCRbeta library was prepared. Each CDR3 protein gets one entry after TCRdb re-called the PCR reads with MiXCR. The table shows some 300,000 distinct CDR3 sequences, with around 10% occurring only once. Points from the study as a whole: Several hundred expanded graft clones reportedly gave rise to the alpha-beta T cells present about two months after transplant. T-cell counts and diversity at one year following transplant were attributed mainly to newly produced T cells.

Concerning this clonotype: Its antigen is not identified.

Specimen: PBMCs, collected before TCRalphabeta/CD19-depleted stem cell transplant. This TCR came from a boy under two years old with acute myeloid leukemia, due to receive a stem cell transplant.

This CDR3 is CASSWDSEGGYTF. CDR3 bases: TGCGCCAGCAGTTGGGACAGTGAGGGTGGCTACACCTTC. The chain recombines TRBV5-1 with TRBJ1-2; 7 nucleotides align to TRBD1. The CDR3 totals 13 residues. Per germline, CDR1 SGHRS and CDR2 YFSETQ. The J segment lost 7 bases and the V segment lost 5 bases, leaving 8 bases of the junction unmatched.